Given below is one T cell receptor (beta chain) in context. Germline V gene sequence: CDR1 MNHEY, CDR2 SVGEGT. This CDR3 is 12 amino acids long. The germline V and J ends were trimmed by 6 bases and 1 base, with 6 bases remaining between them. The data stem from a study of human T cells and chemical hapten exposure. Study at large: Researchers reported sensitizing a roughly 2 cm by roughly 2 cm upper inner arm skin site with 2% DPC.

Time point: patch test 1, 2 weeks after DPC sensitization. Treatment of the sample: therapeutic diphenylcyclopropenone sensitization with weekly scalp DPC. TCRdb reprocessed the RACE reads with MiXCR, giving one entry per CDR3 protein. This sample has 65,000 to 85,000 distinct CDR3 sequences, with approximately 10% found just once. The TCR originated in a woman aged 45-59 years with alopecia areata. Some clones in this sample may be carry-over from other donors' samples. The sequencing used whole blood, collected in connection with sensitization to the hapten diphenylcyclopropenone (DPC). V is TRBV6-2 or TRBV6-3 and J is TRBJ1-1; D is uncertain. The CDR3 region has the DNA TGTGCCAGCAGGCGGGGGAACACTGAAGCTTTCTTT. Its protein is CASRRGNTEAFF.